The T cell receptor beta chain under discussion was sequenced for a study of CD8+ T cells in alopecia areata. RNA extraction and reverse transcription yielded cDNA as sequencing template. Produced via immunoSEQ multiplex PCR; TCRdb's table is partial and in-frame only. The repertoire includes 95,000 to 150,000 clones, 47% of them detected once, and roughly a tenth sits in the top ten. Peripheral blood samples and lesional scalp punch biopsies were obtained from alopecia areata patients. Researchers picked out CD4+ and CD8+ T cells from PBMCs by sorting. V shed 5 bases and J shed 3 bases, with 17 bases lying between them. The CDR3 is 17 amino acids. CDR1 and CDR2 from the germline V gene are SEHNR and FQNEAQ (reference sequence). Study results and caveats: TCR sharing was clearer in mice than between patients, perhaps partly owing to patient HLA diversity. Lesional scalp, especially alopecia totalis/universalis, showed higher clonality than normal scalp.

There are a few counts of this clone. Its antigen is unknown. The sequence derives from a human donor with alopecia areata. The V call is TRBV7-9, the J call TRBJ1-6; tentative D call: TRBD1 (5 bases). Sample: NKG2D-low CD8+ T cells sorted from blood. The CDR3 sequence is CASSRDFQGVYNSPLHF. The CDR3 nucleotides read TGTGCCAGCAGCCGGGACTTCCAAGGGGTCTATAATTCACCCCTCCACTTT.